Listed below are T cell receptor beta chains from one sample, sequenced in a study of beta chain features in type 1 diabetes. Produced via immunoSEQ multiplex PCR; TCRdb's table is partial and in-frame only. The table includes around 250,000 clones, about 63% detected once. Material: naive CD4+ T cells from blood. The receptors originated from a man aged 25-45 years in good health. Each CDR3 is given with its conserved first and last residue. D genes are given only for firm matches. Clone size is stated in some rows and not others, as once, few, many or a class when expanded.

clone size,D gene,V gene,J gene,CDR3 protein,CDR3 DNA
few,-,TRBV5-4,TRBJ2-2,CASSTYPGELFF,TGTGCCAGCAGCACATACCCCGGGGAGCTGTTTTTT
few,-,TRBV15,TRBJ2-1,CATSREAGNSYNEQFF,TGTGCCACCAGCAGAGAAGCAGGGAACTCCTACAATGAGCAGTTCTTC
-,TRBD1,TRBV30,TRBJ1-3,CAWARDRGNTIYF,TGTGCCTGGGCTCGGGACAGGGGAAACACCATATATTTT
-,-,TRBV30,TRBJ2-5,CAWSEGNGPMETQYF,TGTGCCTGGAGTGAGGGGAACGGCCCAATGGAGACCCAGTACTTC
-,-,TRBV7-9,TRBJ1-4,CASSLEIFDKLFF,TGTGCCAGCAGCTTGGAGATCTTTGACAAACTGTTTTTT
few,-,TRBV29-1,TRBJ1-1,CSVVEVNTEAFF,TGCAGCGTTGTTGAGGTGAACACTGAAGCTTTCTTT
few,-,TRBV15,TRBJ2-5,CATSSLSASQETQYF,TGTGCCACCAGCAGTCTCTCGGCCTCACAAGAGACCCAGTACTTC
few,-,TRBV7-9,TRBJ2-4,CASRAPGPFTNQYF,TGTGCCAGCAGAGCTCCGGGCCCCTTTACGAATCAGTACTTC
-,TRBD1,TRBV30,TRBJ2-7,CAWSNRGHEQYF,TGTGCCTGGAGTAACAGGGGGCACGAGCAGTACTTC
-,-,TRBV29-1,TRBJ2-1,CSVAQGYSYNEQFF,TGCAGCGTTGCCCAGGGATACTCCTACAATGAGCAGTTCTTC
-,-,TRBV12-5,TRBJ2-5,CASGLDPGMGEFQETQYF,TGTGCTAGTGGTTTGGACCCCGGGATGGGGGAGTTCCAAGAGACCCAGTACTTC
once,-,TRBV11-2,TRBJ2-1,CASTPWVGIGYNEQFF,TGTGCCAGCACCCCATGGGTCGGGATTGGGTACAATGAGCAGTTCTTC
-,TRBD1,TRBV30,TRBJ2-7,CAWSPPGQGYEQYF,TGTGCCTGGAGTCCGCCGGGACAGGGGTACGAGCAGTACTTC
few,TRBD2,TRBV4-3,TRBJ2-1,CASSHATSGSYNEQFF,TGCGCCAGCAGCCACGCAACTAGCGGGAGTTACAATGAGCAGTTCTTC
few,-,TRBV11-2,TRBJ2-1,CASSPRTPGAYNEQFF,TGTGCCAGCAGCCCCCGGACCCCCGGGGCCTACAATGAGCAGTTCTTC
-,-,TRBV30,TRBJ2-1,CAWSTNEQFF,TGTGCCTGGAGCACTAATGAGCAGTTCTTC
-,-,TRBV14,TRBJ2-1,CASSQLSYNEQFF,TGTGCCAGCAGCCAACTTTCCTACAATGAGCAGTTCTTC
few,-,TRBV25-1,TRBJ2-6,CASSDLGTGANVLTF,TGTGCCAGCAGTGACCTGGGCACTGGGGCCAACGTCCTGACTTTC
-,TRBD1,TRBV29-1,TRBJ1-2,CSVSRPGQGPFNYGYTF,TGCAGCGTGTCCAGACCGGGACAGGGGCCGTTTAACTATGGCTACACCTTC
-,-,TRBV7-2,TRBJ1-5,CASSLGAGDQPQHF,TGTGCCAGCAGCTTAGGGGCAGGGGATCAGCCCCAGCATTTT
-,TRBD2,TRBV10-3,TRBJ2-3,CAITGGETDTQYF,TGTGCCATCACCGGGGGGGAAACAGATACGCAGTATTTT
-,-,TRBV11-2,TRBJ2-5,CASSLDRETQYF,TGTGCCAGCAGCTTAGATCGAGAGACCCAGTACTTC
few,-,TRBV4-3,TRBJ2-3,CASSQVSGLGGDTQYF,TGCGCCAGCAGCCAAGTCTCCGGACTTGGCGGAGATACGCAGTATTTT
-,-,TRBV19,TRBJ2-1,CATSGLSYNEQFF,TGTGCCACTTCAGGTCTCTCCTACAATGAGCAGTTCTTC